This T cell receptor beta chain was identified during a study of blood T cell repertoires in COVID-19. At the level of the study: COVID-19 samples, acute and convalescent, were from the United States, Italy and Spain. T cells, B-cell-depleted T cells, or PBMCs provided the cDNA or gDNA that served as material.

The Seattle patients, enrolled during active infection, were followed longitudinally. This CDR3 is built from 14 residues. The germline CDR1 and CDR2 sequences are SNHLY and FYNNEI. V lost 4 bases, J lost 13 bases, and 15 bases stayed unmatched. Clones were read by immunoSEQ multiplex PCR, and TCRdb kept only the in-frame ones, dropping some. The table lists about 300,000 clones, about 90% of them singletons. The chain is built from TRBV2 and TRBJ1-1, with 7 positions matching TRBD1. The material sequenced was peripheral blood. This TCR came from a woman aged 50 to 65 with COVID-19, enrolled during active disease. CDR3 sequence: CASSGRGFDRVNFF. The CDR3 DNA follows: TGTGCCAGCAGTGGCCGTGGGTTCGACAGGGTAAATTTCTTT.